Each of the 12 T cell receptor beta chains below was sequenced from the same sample in a study of blood T cell repertoires in COVID-19. Some clones are missing from TCRdb's copy, which holds only in-frame ones; the method was immunoSEQ multiplex PCR. The top ten clones hold roughly 3.5% of a sample with approximately 90,000 clones, around nine tenths of them seen once. Sequencing was performed on peripheral blood. Receptor source: a woman aged 70-85 years with acute or convalescent COVID-19.

This rearrangement joins TRBV3-1 (or the pseudogene TRBV3-2) to TRBJ2-2; D uncertain. CDR3 length equals 15 residues. Trimming pared 4 bases from V and 5 bases from J, leaving 14 bases between. CDR1 LGHDT and CDR2 YNNKEL come from the germline V gene (reference sequence). The CDR3 DNA reads TGTGCCAGCAGCCGACGACTCACGGAGACCGGGGAGCTGTTTTTT. Protein: CASSRRLTETGELFF.

The J gene is TRBJ2-7, the V gene TRBV15; a weak D match, TRBD2 (6 bases). Germline CDR1 and CDR2: LNHNV and YYDKDF (reference sequence). The V gene lost 1 base and the J gene lost 3 bases, with 13 bases spanning the gap. This CDR3 is 15 amino acids long. CDR3 coding DNA: TGTGCCACCAGCAGAGGCTTCGGGGGAGGCTACGAGCAGTACGTC. This encodes CATSRGFGGGYEQYV.

J is TRBJ2-2 and V is TRBV25-1; tentatively, D is TRBD1 (5 bases). The germline V gene encodes CDR1 MGHDK and CDR2 SYGVNS. V lost 6 bases and J 6 bases, leaving 8 bases between the germline ends. This CDR3 spans 12 amino acids. Here the CDR3 reads CASSRVPGELFF. In DNA, the CDR3 is TGTGCCAGCAGCAGGGTTCCCGGGGAGCTGTTTTTT.

This chain connects TRBV5-6 to TRBJ2-3; 8 bases map to TRBD2. Losses at the gene ends were 2 bases for V and 2 bases for J; bases not matched to a gene: 7. Germline-derived CDR1 and CDR2 are SGHDT and YYEEEE. The CDR3 consists of 16 residues. CDR3 bases: TGTGCCAGCAGCTTTCGGACTAGCTCTTCCACAGATACGCAGTATTTT. Encoded protein: CASSFRTSSSTDTQYF.

The genes are TRBV5-8 and TRBJ1-5; TRBD1 aligns across 9 bases. V lost 3 bases to trimming and J lost 9 bases; unmatched junction nucleotides: 7. Germline V gene lookup returns CDR1 SGHTS and CDR2 YDEGEE. The CDR3 spans 14 residues. This CDR3 is CASSSDRGTRPQHF. CDR3 sequence (DNA): TGTGCCAGCAGCTCGGACAGGGGAACTCGGCCCCAGCATTTT.

The V gene is TRBV18, the J gene TRBJ2-2, with TRBD1 matching 7 bases. Germline CDR1 KGHSH, CDR2 LQKENI. The length of the CDR3 is 14 residues. Losses at the gene ends were 6 bases for V and 1 base for J; bases not matched to a gene: 2. CDR3 loop: CASSRDRNTGELFF. In DNA, the CDR3 is TGTGCCAGCTCCCGGGACAGGAACACCGGGGAGCTGTTTTTT.

The chain carries TRBV19 and TRBJ2-1; possible D gene TRBD2, 6 bases. There are 13 residues in the CDR3. CDR1 LNHDA and CDR2 SQIVND come from the germline V gene (reference sequence). Deletions cut 4 bases from V and 6 bases from J, with 10 bases between. For the CDR3, the DNA is TGTGCCAGTAGTACCCCCGGGGGCAATGAGCAGTTCTTC. It codes for CASSTPGGNEQFF.

This chain joins TRBV7-2 and TRBJ2-6; D is undetermined. Germline V gives CDR1 SGHTA, CDR2 FQGNSA. This CDR3 has 13 residues. V was clipped by 3 bases and J by 2 bases, with 2 bases between them. The CDR3 sequence: CASSFTGANVLTF. In DNA form, the CDR3 reads TGTGCCAGCAGCTTTACTGGGGCCAACGTCCTGACTTTC. Using reference TRBV7-2 and TRBJ2-6 for the parts outside the CDR3, the full variable domain is GAGVSQSPSNKVTEKGKDVELRCDPISGHTALYWYRQSLGQGLEFLIYFQGNSAPDKSGLPSDRFSAERTGGSVSTLTIQRTQQEDSAVYLCASSFTGANVLTFGAGSRLTVL.

The chain employs TRBV30 and TRBJ2-1; D is possibly TRBD2 (6 bases). Germline V gives CDR1 GTSNPN, CDR2 SVGIG (reference sequence). The CDR3 extends over 14 amino acids. Trimming pared 4 bases from V and 9 bases from J, leaving 19 bases between. DNA for the CDR3: TGTGCCTGGAATCGCGGGACCCGCACGGGTGAGCAGTTCTTC. This gives the protein CAWNRGTRTGEQFF.

This chain joins TRBV30 and TRBJ1-6, with D perhaps matching TRBD1 (5 bases). The CDR3 is made up of 19 amino acids. V dropped 2 bases and J dropped 0 bases, with 20 bases sitting between them. In germline, CDR1 is GTSNPN, CDR2 SVGIG (reference sequence). In DNA, the CDR3 is TGTGCCTGGAGTAGGGAAGGGGCCCTTTTTAGCTCCTATAATTCACCCCTCCACTTT. This sequence encodes CAWSREGALFSSYNSPLHF. Full variable domain (remainder filled in from reference TRBV30 and TRBJ1-6): SQTIHQWPATLVQPVGSPLSLECTVEGTSNPNLYWYRQAAGRGLQLLFYSVGIGQISSEVPQNLSASRPQDRQFILSSKKLLLSDSGFYLCAWSREGALFSSYNSPLHFGNGTRLTVT.

The chain joins TRBV18 to TRBJ1-3, with D tentatively TRBD1 (5 bases). The CDR3 is made up of 16 amino acids. CDR1 and CDR2 from the germline V gene are KGHSH and LQKENI. Trimming pared 3 bases from V and 1 base from J, leaving 13 bases between. The CDR3 sequence is CASSPGPSSSGNTIYF. CDR3 bases: TGTGCCAGCTCACCGGGGCCGAGTTCGTCTGGAAACACCATATATTTT.

The chain has TRBV7-6 and TRBJ2-3; TRBD2 matches at 8 bases. The CDR3 extends over 18 amino acids. V lost 4 bases, J lost 0 bases, and 12 bases stayed unmatched. The germline CDR1 and CDR2 sequences are SGHVS and FNYEAQ. CDR3 region: CASSSGPAGAFSTDTQYF. Here the CDR3 DNA reads TGTGCCAGCAGCTCAGGACCAGCGGGGGCCTTTAGCACAGATACGCAGTATTTT.